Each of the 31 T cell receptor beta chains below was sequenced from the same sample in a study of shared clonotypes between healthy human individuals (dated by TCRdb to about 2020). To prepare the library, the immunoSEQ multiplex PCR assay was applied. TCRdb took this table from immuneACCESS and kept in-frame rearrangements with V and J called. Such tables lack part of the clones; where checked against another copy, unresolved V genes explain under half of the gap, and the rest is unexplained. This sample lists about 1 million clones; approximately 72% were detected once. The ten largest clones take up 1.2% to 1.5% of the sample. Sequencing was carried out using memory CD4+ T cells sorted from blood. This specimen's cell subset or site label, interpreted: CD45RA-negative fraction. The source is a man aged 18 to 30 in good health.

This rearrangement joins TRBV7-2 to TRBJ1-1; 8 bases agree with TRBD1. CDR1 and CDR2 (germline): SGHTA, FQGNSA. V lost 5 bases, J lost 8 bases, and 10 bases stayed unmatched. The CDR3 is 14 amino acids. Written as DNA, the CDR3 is TGTGCCAGCAGCGCTAGACAGGGGTATTCGGAAGCTTTCTTT. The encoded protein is CASSARQGYSEAFF.

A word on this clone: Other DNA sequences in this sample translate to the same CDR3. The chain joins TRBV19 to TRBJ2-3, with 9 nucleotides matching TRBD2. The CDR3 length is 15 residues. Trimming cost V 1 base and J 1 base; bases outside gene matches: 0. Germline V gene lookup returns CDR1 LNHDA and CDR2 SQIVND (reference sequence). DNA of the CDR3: TGTGCCAGTAGTATAGTAGCGGGAGGCACAGATACGCAGTATTTT. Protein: CASSIVAGGTDTQYF.

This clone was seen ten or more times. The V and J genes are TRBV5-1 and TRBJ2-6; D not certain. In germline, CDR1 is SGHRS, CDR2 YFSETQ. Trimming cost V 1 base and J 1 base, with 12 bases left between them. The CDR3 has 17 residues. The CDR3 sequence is CASSLTFDPSGANVLTF. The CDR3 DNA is TGCGCCAGCAGCTTGACTTTTGATCCGTCTGGGGCCAACGTCCTGACTTTC.

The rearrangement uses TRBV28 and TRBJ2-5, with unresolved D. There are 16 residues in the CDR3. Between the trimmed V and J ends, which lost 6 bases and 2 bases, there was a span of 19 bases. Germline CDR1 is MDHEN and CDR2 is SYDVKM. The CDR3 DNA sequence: TGTGCCAGCAGCCCTCCCCCGATGGCGGAGCAAGAGACCCAGTACTTC. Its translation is CASSPPPMAEQETQYF.

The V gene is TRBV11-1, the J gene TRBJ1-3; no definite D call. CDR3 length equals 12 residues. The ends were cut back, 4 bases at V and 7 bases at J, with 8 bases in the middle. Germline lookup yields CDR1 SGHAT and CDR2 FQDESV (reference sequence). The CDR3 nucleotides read TGTGCCAGCAGCTCGACACGGAACACCATATATTTT. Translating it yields CASSSTRNTIYF.

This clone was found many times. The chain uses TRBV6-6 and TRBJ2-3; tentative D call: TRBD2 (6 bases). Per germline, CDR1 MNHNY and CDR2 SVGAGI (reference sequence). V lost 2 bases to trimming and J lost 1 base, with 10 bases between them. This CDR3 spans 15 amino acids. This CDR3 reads CASSYRQRGTDTQYF. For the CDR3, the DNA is TGTGCCAGCAGTTACCGACAGCGGGGCACAGATACGCAGTATTTT.

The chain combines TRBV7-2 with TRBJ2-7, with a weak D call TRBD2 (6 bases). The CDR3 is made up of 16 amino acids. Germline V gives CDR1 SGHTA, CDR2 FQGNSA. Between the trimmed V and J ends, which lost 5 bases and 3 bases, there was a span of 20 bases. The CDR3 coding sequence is TGTGCCAGCAGCCTCGACCGGGACTCCAGGATCTACGAGCAGTACTTC. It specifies CASSLDRDSRIYEQYF.

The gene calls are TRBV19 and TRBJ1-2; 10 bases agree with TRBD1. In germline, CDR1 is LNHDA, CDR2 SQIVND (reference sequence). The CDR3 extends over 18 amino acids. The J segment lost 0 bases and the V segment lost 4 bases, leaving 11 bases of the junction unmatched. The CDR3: CASSTPRDRGSANYGYTF. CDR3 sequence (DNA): TGTGCCAGTAGTACCCCTCGGGACAGGGGATCGGCTAACTATGGCTACACCTTC. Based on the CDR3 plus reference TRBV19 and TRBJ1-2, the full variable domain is DGGITQSPKYLFRKEGQNVTLSCEQNLNHDAMYWYRQDPGQGLRLIYYSQIVNDFQKGDIAEGYSVSREKKESFPLTVTSAQKNPTAFYLCASSTPRDRGSANYGYTFGSGTRLTVV.

The DNA for the CDR3 is TGTGCCAGCAGCGGGACGGCCTACGAGCAGTACTTC. Amino acid sequence: CASSGTAYEQYF. This chain links TRBV5-4 with TRBJ2-7; either TRBD1 or TRBD2 may fit D (5 bases each). The germline CDR1 and CDR2 sequences are SGHNT and YYREEE (reference sequence). The CDR3 loop spans 12 amino acids. V dropped 4 bases and J dropped 2 bases, with 7 bases sitting between them.

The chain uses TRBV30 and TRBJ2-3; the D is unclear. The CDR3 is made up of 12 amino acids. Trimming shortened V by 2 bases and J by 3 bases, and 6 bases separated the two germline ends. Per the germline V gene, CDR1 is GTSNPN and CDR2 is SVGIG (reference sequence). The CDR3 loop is CAWSPLTDTQYF. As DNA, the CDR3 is TGTGCCTGGAGTCCGTTAACAGATACGCAGTATTTT.

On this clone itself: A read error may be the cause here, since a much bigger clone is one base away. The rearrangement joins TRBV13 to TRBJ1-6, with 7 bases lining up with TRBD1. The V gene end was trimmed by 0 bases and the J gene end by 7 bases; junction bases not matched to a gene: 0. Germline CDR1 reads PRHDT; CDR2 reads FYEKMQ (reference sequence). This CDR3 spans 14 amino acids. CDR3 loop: CASSLGQGNSPLHF. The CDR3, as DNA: TGTGCCAGCAGCTTAGGACAGGGGAATTCACCCCTCCACTTT.

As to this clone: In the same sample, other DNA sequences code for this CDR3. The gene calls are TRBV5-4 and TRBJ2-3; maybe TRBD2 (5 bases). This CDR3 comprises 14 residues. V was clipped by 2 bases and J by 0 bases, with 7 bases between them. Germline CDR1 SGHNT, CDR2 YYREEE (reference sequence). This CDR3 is CASSFGGSTDTQYF. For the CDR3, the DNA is TGTGCCAGCAGCTTCGGCGGGAGCACAGATACGCAGTATTTT.

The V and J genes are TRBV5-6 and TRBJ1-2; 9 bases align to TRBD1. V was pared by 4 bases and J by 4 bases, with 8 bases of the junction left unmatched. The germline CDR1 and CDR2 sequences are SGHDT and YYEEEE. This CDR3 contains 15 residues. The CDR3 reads CASSPRTGAVYGYTF. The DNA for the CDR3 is TGTGCCAGCAGCCCCCGGACAGGGGCCGTCTATGGCTACACCTTC.

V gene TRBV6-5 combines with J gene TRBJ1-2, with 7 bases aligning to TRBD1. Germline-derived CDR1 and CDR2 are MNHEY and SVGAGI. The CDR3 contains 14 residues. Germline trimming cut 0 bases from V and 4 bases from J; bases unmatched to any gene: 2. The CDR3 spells CASSYSGTAYGYTF. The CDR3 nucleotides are TGTGCCAGCAGTTACTCCGGGACAGCCTATGGCTACACCTTC.

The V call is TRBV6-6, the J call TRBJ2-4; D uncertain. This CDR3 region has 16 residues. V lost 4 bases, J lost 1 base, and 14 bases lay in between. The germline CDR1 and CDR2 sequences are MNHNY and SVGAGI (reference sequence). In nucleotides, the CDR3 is TGTGCCAGCAGTTCGACCGTTGACTGGGCCAAAAACATTCAGTACTTC. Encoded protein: CASSSTVDWAKNIQYF.

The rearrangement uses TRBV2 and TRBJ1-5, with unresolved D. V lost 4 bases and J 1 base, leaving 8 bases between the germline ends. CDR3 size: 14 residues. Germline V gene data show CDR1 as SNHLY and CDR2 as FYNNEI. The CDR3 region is CASSVADSNQPQHF. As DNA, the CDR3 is TGTGCCAGCAGTGTGGCGGACAGCAATCAGCCCCAGCATTTT.

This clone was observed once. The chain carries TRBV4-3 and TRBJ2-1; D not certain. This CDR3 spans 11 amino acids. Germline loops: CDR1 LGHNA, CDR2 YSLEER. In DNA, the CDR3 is TGCGCGTCAAGCTCCTACAATGAGCAGTTCTTC. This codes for CASSSYNEQFF.

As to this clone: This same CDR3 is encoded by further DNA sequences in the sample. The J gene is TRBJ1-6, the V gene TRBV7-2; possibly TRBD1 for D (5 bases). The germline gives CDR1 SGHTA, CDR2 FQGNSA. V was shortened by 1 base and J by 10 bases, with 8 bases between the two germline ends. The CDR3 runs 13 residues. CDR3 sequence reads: CASSLGGGSPLHF. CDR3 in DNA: TGTGCCAGCAGCTTAGGGGGGGGATCACCCCTCCACTTT.

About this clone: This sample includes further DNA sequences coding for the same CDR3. CDR3 in DNA: TGTGCCAGCAGCTTAGTAGCGGGGACAGATACGCAGTATTTT. The encoded protein is CASSLVAGTDTQYF. V is TRBV7-2 and J is TRBJ2-3; 8 bases are a match to TRBD2. The CDR3 contains 14 residues. Germline trimming cut 1 base from V and 3 bases from J; bases unmatched to any gene: 0. Germline V gene lookup returns CDR1 SGHTA and CDR2 FQGNSA. The whole variable domain, filled in from reference TRBV7-2 and TRBJ2-3, reads GAGVSQSPSNKVTEKGKDVELRCDPISGHTALYWYRQSLGQGLEFLIYFQGNSAPDKSGLPSDRFSAERTGGSVSTLTIQRTQQEDSAVYLCASSLVAGTDTQYFGPGTRLTVL.

The CDR3 sequence is CASREIAGGVNEQFF. The CDR3 DNA follows: TGCGCCAGCAGAGAAATAGCGGGAGGGGTCAATGAGCAGTTCTTC. The rearrangement joins TRBV5-1 to TRBJ2-1, with TRBD2 matching over 11 bases. The CDR3 is made up of 15 amino acids. The V segment lost 5 bases and the J segment 6 bases; nucleotides outside the gene matches: 7. CDR1 is SGHRS, CDR2 YFSETQ, per germline.

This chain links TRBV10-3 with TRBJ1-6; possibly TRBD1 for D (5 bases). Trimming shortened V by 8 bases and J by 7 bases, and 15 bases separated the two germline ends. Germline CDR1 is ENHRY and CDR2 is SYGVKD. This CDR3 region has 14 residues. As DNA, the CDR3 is TGTGCCATCGGGACGCCGGCGGGAAATTCACCCCTCCACTTT. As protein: CAIGTPAGNSPLHF.

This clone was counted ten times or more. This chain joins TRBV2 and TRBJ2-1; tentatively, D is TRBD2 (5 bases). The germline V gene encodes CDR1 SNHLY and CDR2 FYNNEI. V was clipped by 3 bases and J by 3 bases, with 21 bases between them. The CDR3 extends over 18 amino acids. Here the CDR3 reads CASSDFLLRVEGYNEQFF. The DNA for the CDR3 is TGTGCCAGCAGTGACTTCCTCCTTAGGGTAGAGGGCTACAATGAGCAGTTCTTC.

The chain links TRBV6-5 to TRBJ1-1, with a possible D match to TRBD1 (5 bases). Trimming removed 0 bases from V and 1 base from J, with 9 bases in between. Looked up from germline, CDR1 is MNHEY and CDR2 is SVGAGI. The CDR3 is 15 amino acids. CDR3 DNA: TGTGCCAGCAGTTACTCGGGGACTAAGAACACTGAAGCTTTCTTT. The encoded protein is CASSYSGTKNTEAFF.

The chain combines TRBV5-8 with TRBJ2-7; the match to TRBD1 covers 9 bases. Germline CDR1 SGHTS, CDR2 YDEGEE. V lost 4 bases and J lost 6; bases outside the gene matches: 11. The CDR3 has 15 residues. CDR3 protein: CASSGKPGQGSEQYF. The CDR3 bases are TGTGCCAGCAGCGGGAAACCGGGACAGGGCTCCGAGCAGTACTTC.

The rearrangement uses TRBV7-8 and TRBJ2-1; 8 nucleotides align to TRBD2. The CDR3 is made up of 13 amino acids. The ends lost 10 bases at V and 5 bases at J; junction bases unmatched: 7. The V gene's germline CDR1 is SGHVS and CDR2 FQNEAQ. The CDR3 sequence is CANKREPDNEQFF. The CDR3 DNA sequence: TGTGCCAACAAGCGGGAGCCGGACAATGAGCAGTTCTTC.

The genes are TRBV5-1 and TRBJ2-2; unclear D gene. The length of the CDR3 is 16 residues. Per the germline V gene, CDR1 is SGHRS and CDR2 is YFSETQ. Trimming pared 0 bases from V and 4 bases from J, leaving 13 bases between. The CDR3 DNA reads TGCGCCAGCAGCTTGGCCTTATCCTTGGTCACCGGGGAGCTGTTTTTT. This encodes CASSLALSLVTGELFF.

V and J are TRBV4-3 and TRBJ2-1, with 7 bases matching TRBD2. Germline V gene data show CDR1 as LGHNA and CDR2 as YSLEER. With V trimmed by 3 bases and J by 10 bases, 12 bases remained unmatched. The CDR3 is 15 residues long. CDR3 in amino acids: CASSQVTSAGAEQFF. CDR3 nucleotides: TGCGCCAGCAGCCAGGTAACCTCCGCGGGAGCGGAGCAGTTCTTC.

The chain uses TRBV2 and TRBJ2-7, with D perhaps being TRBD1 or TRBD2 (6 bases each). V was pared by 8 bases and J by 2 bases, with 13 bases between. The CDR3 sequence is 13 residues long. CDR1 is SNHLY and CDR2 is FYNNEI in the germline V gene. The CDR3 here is CASAPGGPYEQYF. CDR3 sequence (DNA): TGTGCCAGCGCCCCCGGGGGCCCCTACGAGCAGTACTTC. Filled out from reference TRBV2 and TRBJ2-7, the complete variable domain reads EPEVTQTPSHQVTQMGQEVILRCVPISNHLYFYWYRQILGQKVEFLVSFYNNEISEKSEIFDDQFSVERPDGSNFTLKIRSTKLEDSAMYFCASAPGGPYEQYFGPGTRLTVT.

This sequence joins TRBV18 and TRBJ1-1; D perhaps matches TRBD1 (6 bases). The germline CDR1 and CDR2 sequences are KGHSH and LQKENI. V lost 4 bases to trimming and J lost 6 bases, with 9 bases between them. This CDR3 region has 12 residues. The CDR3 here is CASSLRTAEAFF. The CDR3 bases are TGTGCCAGCTCACTCCGGACAGCTGAAGCTTTCTTT.

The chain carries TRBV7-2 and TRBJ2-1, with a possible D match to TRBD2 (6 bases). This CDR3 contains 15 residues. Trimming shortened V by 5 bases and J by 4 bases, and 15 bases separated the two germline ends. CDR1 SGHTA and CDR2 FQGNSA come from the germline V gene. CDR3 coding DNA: TGTGCCAGCAGCCCAGGAGGGCCAGTTTACAATGAGCAGTTCTTC. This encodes CASSPGGPVYNEQFF.

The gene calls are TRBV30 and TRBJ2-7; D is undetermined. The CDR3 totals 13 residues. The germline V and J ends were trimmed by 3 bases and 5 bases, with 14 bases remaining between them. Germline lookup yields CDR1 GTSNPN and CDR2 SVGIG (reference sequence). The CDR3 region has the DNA TGTGCCTGGAGGGTCCCTAAGGCCCACGAGCAGTACTTC. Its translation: CAWRVPKAHEQYF.